The table lists the clone carrying this T cell receptor beta chain with a few counts. A junction boundary mismatches the germline segment, possibly from a read error. The record originates from a study of early T cells in non-severe SARS-CoV-2 infection. This CDR3 comprises 14 residues. Germline V gene sequence: CDR1 KGHSH, CDR2 LQKENI. TCRdb re-derived calls from the 5' RACE reads in MiXCR, one entry per CDR3 protein. The table shows around 67,000 distinct CDR3 sequences, with about 12% occurring only once. Sequenced material: whole blood. The receptor's source is an adult who was a healthcare worker with PCR-confirmed SARS-CoV-2 infection or an uninfected control (not recorded which). The J gene is TRBJ1-1, the V gene TRBV18; weak D call: TRBD1 (5 bases). The CDR3 DNA follows: TGTGCCAGCTCAGCACCCCGGGACTGGACTGCGGCTTTCTTT. Translation gives CASSAPRDWTAAFF. Full variable domain (rest looked up from reference TRBV18 and TRBJ1-1): NAGVMQNPRHLVRRRGQEARLRCSPMKGHSHVYWYRQLPEEGLKFMVYLQKENIIDESGMPKERFSAEFPKEGPSILRIQQVVRGDSAAYFCASSAPRDWTAAFFGQGTRLTVV.